The 6 T cell receptor beta chains reported below all come from one sample, sequenced in a study of OX40 agonist ivuxolimab in advanced cancers. Some clones are missing from TCRdb's copy, which holds only in-frame ones; the method was immunoSEQ multiplex PCR. The sample includes fewer than 60,000 clones, 75% to 90% of them seen just once. The starting material was CD4+ or CD8+ T cells sorted from blood, obtained in a trial of the OX40 agonist ivuxolimab. These TCRs come from an adult with an advanced solid tumor such as melanoma, head and neck, liver or kidney cancer.

This clone was recorded only once. V usage is TRBV19 and J usage is TRBJ2-1; 7 bases fit TRBD1. Germline CDR1 LNHDA, CDR2 SQIVND (reference sequence). V dropped 4 bases and J dropped 3; count of bases not matched to a gene: 15. This CDR3 spans 18 amino acids. CDR3 protein: CASSTQYRPGQSYNEQFF. DNA for the CDR3: TGTGCCAGTAGTACCCAATATAGACCGGGACAGAGCTACAATGAGCAGTTCTTC.

The rearrangement joins TRBV5-4 to TRBJ2-7; D tentatively reads TRBD1 or TRBD2 (5 bases each). Germline lookup yields CDR1 SGHNT and CDR2 YYREEE (reference sequence). The CDR3 runs 12 residues. V was clipped by 9 bases and J by 7 bases, with 17 bases between them. CDR3 protein: CATHGEGAEQYF. The CDR3 DNA follows: TGTGCCACACACGGGGAAGGGGCGGAGCAGTACTTC.

This chain uses TRBV5-6 with TRBJ2-1; 8 bases are a match to TRBD2. The V gene end was trimmed by 7 bases and the J gene end by 9 bases; junction bases not matched to a gene: 12. CDR1 is SGHDT and CDR2 is YYEEEE in the germline V gene. The CDR3 loop spans 14 amino acids. CDR3 amino acids: CASFGREGRGEQFF. In nucleotides, the CDR3 is TGTGCCAGCTTTGGCCGGGAGGGCCGGGGTGAGCAGTTCTTC.

The chain is built from TRBV27 and TRBJ2-1; D may be TRBD2 (7 bases). The CDR3 sequence is 14 residues long. Germline V gives CDR1 MNHEY, CDR2 SMNVEV (reference sequence). With 4 bases removed from V and 6 bases from J, the gap between germline ends came to 13 bases. This CDR3 reads CASSSQGGSNEQFF. The CDR3 coding sequence is TGTGCCAGCAGTTCACAGGGAGGGAGCAATGAGCAGTTCTTC.

This clone was recorded only once. V is TRBV28 and J is TRBJ2-7; TRBD2 aligns across 14 bases. CDR3 length: 17 residues. CDR1 is MDHEN, CDR2 SYDVKM, per germline. The V segment lost 7 bases and the J segment 6 bases; nucleotides outside the gene matches: 14. The CDR3, as DNA: TGTGCCAGCACCGGGACTAGCGGGAGAGTGGTTGTGCGCGAGCAGTACTTC. Protein product: CASTGTSGRVVVREQYF.

This clone was seen only a few times. The chain combines TRBV5-1 with TRBJ1-3; no definite D call. V lost 0 bases and J 0 bases, leaving 7 bases between the germline ends. This CDR3 has 15 residues. Germline V lookup: CDR1 SGHRS, CDR2 YFSETQ. CDR3 sequence reads: CASSLGRTSGNTIYF. As DNA, the CDR3 is TGCGCCAGCAGCTTGGGCAGAACCTCTGGAAACACCATATATTTT.